The subject of this entry is one T cell receptor beta chain. What it recognizes is unknown. Time point noted: before natalizumab initiation. Every listed patient previously received interferon beta; all PML patients were women. The T0 samples predate the first natalizumab infusion. This specimen belongs to a study of multiple sclerosis patients with progressive multifocal leukoencephalopathy. Sequencing was performed with immunoSEQ multiplex PCR; in TCRdb, only in-frame clones are kept and a portion is missing. The top ten clones hold 0.8% to 1.1% of a sample with approximately 27,000 clones, around nine tenths of them seen once. Points from the study as a whole: PML-onset expanded TRB clones were detectable before and during natalizumab therapy. In most PML patients, TRB repertoires appeared less diverse by entropy.

The V gene's germline CDR1 is SGHRS and CDR2 YFSETQ. V dropped 2 bases and J dropped 2 bases, with 10 bases sitting between them. This CDR3 has 14 residues. The sequenced sample was PBMCs. The V call is TRBV5-1, the J call TRBJ1-2, with D possibly matching TRBD1 (5 bases). This TCR was recovered from a human donor with multiple sclerosis. The CDR3 protein is CASSFTGTNYGYTF. CDR3 coding DNA: TGCGCCAGCAGCTTCACGGGGACCAACTATGGCTACACCTTC.